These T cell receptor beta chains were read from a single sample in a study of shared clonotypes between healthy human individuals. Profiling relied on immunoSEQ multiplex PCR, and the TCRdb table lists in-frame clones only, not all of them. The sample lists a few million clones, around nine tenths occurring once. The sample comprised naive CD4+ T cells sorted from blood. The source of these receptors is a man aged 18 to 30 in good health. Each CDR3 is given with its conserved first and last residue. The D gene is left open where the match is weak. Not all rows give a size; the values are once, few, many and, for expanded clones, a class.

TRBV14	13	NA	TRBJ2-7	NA	CASSQAGSYEQYF	TGTGCCAGCAGCCAAGCGGGATCCTACGAGCAGTACTTC
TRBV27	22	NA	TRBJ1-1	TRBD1	CASSLKRLEQGGVGSRRTEAFF	TGTGCCAGCAGTTTAAAGAGGCTAGAACAGGGGGGAGTGGGGTCCAGGAGAACTGAAGCTTTCTTT
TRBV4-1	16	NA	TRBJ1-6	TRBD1	CASSQDGGDRVSPLHF	TGCGCCAGCAGCCAAGATGGTGGGGACAGGGTTTCACCCCTCCACTTT
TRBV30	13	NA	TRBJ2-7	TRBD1	CAWNMGQGYGQYF	TGTGCCTGGAACATGGGACAGGGATACGGGCAGTACTTC
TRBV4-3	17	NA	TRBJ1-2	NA	CASSPEITGSYNYGYTF	TGCGCCAGCAGCCCGGAGATCACAGGATCTTATAACTATGGCTACACCTTC
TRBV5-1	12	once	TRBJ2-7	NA	CASSYGNYEQYF	TGCGCCAGCAGCTATGGGAACTACGAGCAGTACTTC
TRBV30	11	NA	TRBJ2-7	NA	CAWSESVEQYF	TGTGCCTGGAGTGAATCCGTGGAGCAGTACTTC
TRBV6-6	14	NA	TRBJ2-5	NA	CASRSTANQETQYF	TGTGCCAGCAGGTCGACAGCAAACCAAGAGACCCAGTACTTC
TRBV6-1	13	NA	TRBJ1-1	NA	CASRAGLPARAFF	TGTGCCAGCAGGGCGGGGCTCCCCGCAAGAGCTTTCTTT
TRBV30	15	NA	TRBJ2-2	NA	CACTIRGSAHGELFF	TGTGCCTGCACTATAAGGGGGTCAGCACACGGGGAGCTGTTTTTT
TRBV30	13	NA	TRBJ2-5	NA	CAWRRGPGETQYF	TGTGCCTGGAGAAGGGGTCCGGGGGAGACCCAGTACTTC
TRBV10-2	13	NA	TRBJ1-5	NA	CASSLPGNQPQHF	TGCGCCAGCAGTTTGCCAGGCAATCAGCCCCAGCATTTT
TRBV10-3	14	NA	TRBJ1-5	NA	CAISEGMYNQPQHF	TGTGCCATCAGTGAGGGTATGTACAATCAGCCCCAGCATTTT
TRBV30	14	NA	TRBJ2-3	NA	CAWSVGMLADTQYF	TGTGCCTGGAGTGTGGGTATGCTGGCAGATACGCAGTATTTT
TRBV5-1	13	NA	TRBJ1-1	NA	CASSQIEGAEAFF	TGCGCCAGCAGCCAAATTGAGGGCGCTGAAGCTTTCTTT
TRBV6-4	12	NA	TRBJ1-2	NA	CASSDSGYGYTF	TGTGCCAGCAGTGACTCCGGCTATGGCTACACCTTC
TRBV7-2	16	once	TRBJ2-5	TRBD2	CASSYSPTSGGQTQYF	TGTGCCAGCAGCTATAGCCCGACTAGCGGGGGCCAGACCCAGTACTTC